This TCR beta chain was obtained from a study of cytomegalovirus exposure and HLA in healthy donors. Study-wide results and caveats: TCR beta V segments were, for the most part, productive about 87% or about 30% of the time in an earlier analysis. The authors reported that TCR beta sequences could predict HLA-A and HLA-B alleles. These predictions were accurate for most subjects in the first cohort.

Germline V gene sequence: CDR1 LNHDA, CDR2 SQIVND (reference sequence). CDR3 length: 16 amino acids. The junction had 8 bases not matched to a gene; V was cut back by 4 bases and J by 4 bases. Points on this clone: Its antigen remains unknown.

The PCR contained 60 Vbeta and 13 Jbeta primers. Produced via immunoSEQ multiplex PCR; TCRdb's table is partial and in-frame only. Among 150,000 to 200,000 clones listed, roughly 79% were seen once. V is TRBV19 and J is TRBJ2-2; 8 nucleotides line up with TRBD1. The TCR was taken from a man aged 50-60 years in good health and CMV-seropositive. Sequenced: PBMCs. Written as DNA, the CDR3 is TGTGCCAGTAGTACCTCTACAGGGACAGGCACCGGGGAGCTGTTTTTT. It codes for CASSTSTGTGTGELFF. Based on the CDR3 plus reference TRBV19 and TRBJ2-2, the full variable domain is DGGITQSPKYLFRKEGQNVTLSCEQNLNHDAMYWYRQDPGQGLRLIYYSQIVNDFQKGDIAEGYSVSREKKESFPLTVTSAQKNPTAFYLCASSTSTGTGTGELFFGEGSRLTVL.